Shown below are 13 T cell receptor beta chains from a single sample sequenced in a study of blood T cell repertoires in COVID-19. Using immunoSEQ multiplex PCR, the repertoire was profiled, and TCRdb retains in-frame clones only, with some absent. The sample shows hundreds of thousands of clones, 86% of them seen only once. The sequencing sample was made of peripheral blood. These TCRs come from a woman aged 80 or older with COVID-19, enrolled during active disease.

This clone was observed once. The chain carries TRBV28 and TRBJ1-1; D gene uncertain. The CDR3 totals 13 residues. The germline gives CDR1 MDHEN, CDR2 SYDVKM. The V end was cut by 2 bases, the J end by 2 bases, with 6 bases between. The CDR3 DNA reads TGTGCCAGCAGTTTAACAGAAAACACTGAAGCTTTCTTT. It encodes CASSLTENTEAFF. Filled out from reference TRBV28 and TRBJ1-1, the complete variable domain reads DVKVTQSSRYLVKRTGEKVFLECVQDMDHENMFWYRQDPGLGLRLIYFSYDVKMKEKGDIPEGYSVSREKKERFSLILESASTNQTSMYLCASSLTENTEAFFGQGTRLTVV.

This CDR3 is CASSFRGTEAFF. In DNA, the CDR3 is TGTGCCAGCAGCTTCAGAGGGACTGAAGCTTTCTTT. The chain carries TRBV5-8 and TRBJ1-1; D gene unclear. With 2 bases removed from V and 5 bases from J, the gap between germline ends came to 7 bases. Germline V gene sequence: CDR1 SGHTS, CDR2 YDEGEE. The CDR3 is 12 amino acids. Using reference TRBV5-8 and TRBJ1-1 for the parts outside the CDR3, the full variable domain is EAGVTQSPTHLIKTRGQQATLRCSPISGHTSVYWYQQALGLGLQFLLWYDEGEERNRGNFPPRFSGRQFPNYSSELNVNALELEDSALYLCASSFRGTEAFFGQGTRLTVV.

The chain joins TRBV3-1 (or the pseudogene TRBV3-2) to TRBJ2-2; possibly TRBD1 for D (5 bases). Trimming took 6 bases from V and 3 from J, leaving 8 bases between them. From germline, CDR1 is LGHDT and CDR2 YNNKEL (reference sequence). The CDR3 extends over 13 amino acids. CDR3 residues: CASRRRDTGELFF. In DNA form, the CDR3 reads TGTGCCAGCAGACGCAGGGACACCGGGGAGCTGTTTTTT.

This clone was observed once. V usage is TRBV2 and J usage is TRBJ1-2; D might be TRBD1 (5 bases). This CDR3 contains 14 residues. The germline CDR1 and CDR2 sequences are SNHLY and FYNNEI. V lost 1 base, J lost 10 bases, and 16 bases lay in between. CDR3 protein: CASSEDYRQRDYTF. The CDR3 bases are TGTGCCAGCAGTGAAGATTATCGACAGAGAGACTACACCTTC.

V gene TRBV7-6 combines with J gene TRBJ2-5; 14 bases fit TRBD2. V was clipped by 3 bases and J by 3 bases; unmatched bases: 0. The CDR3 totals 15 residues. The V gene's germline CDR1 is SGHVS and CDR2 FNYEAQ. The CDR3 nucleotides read TGTGCCAGCAGCTTGACTAGCGGGGGGGAAGAGACCCAGTACTTC. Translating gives CASSLTSGGEETQYF.

CDR3 nucleotides: TGTGCCAGCAGTTTAATTAGGGGTGGCTACACCTTC. It specifies CASSLIRGGYTF. The genes are TRBV28 and TRBJ1-2, with D possibly TRBD1 on 5 matching bases. Germline V lookup: CDR1 MDHEN, CDR2 SYDVKM. V gave up 2 bases and J gave up 7 bases, with 8 bases separating them. The CDR3 is made up of 12 amino acids.

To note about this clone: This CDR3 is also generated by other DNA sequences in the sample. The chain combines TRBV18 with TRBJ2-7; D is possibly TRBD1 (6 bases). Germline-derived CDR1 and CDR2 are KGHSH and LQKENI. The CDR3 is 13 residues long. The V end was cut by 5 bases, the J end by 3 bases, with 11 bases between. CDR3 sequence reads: CASSRTDSYEQYV. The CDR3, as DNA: TGTGCCAGCTCAAGGACGGACAGCTACGAGCAGTACGTC.

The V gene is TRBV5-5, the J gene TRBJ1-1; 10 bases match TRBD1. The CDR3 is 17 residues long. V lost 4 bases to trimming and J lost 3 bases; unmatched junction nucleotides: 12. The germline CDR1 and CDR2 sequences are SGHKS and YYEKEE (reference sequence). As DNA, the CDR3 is TGTGCCAGCAGCCGCGGGACAGGGGTGATTATCGACACTGAAGCTTTCTTT. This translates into CASSRGTGVIIDTEAFF. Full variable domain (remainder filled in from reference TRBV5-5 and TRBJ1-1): DAGVTQSPTHLIKTRGQQVTLRCSPISGHKSVSWYQQVLGQGPQFIFQYYEKEERGRGNFPDRFSARQFPNYSSELNVNALLLGDSALYLCASSRGTGVIIDTEAFFGQGTRLTVV.

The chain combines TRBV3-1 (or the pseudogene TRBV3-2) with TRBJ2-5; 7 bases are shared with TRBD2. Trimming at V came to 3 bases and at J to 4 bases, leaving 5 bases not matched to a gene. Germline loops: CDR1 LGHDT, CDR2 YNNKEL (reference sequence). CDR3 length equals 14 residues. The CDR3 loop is CASSHLGGGETQYF. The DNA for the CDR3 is TGTGCCAGCAGCCATTTGGGCGGGGGAGAGACCCAGTACTTC.

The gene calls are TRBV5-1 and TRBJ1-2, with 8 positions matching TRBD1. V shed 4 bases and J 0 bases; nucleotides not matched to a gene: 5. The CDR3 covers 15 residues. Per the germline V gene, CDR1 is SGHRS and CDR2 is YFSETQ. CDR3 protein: CASSPGTGANYGYTF. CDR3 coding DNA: TGCGCCAGCAGCCCAGGGACAGGTGCTAACTATGGCTACACCTTC.

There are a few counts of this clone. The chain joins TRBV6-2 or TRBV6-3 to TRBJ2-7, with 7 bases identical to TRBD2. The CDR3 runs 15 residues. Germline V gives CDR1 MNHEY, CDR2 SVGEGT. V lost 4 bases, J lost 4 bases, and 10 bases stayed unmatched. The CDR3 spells CASSSGTTPPYEQYF. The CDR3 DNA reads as TGTGCCAGCAGTTCGGGGACTACTCCCCCTTACGAGCAGTACTTC.

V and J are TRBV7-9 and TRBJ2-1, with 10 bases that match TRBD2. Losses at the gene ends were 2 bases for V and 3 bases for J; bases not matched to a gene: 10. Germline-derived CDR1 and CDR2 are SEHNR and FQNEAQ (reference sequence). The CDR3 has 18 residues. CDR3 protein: CASSLSLGLAGVYNEQFF. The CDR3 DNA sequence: TGTGCCAGCAGCTTATCTCTGGGTCTAGCGGGGGTCTACAATGAGCAGTTCTTC.

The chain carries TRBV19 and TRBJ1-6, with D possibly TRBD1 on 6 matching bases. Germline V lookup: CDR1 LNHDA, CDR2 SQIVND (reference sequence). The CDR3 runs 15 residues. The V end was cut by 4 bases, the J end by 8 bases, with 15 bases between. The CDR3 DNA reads TGTGCCAGTAGTACAGGGGTGCGCGTAGATTCACCCCTCCACTTT. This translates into CASSTGVRVDSPLHF.